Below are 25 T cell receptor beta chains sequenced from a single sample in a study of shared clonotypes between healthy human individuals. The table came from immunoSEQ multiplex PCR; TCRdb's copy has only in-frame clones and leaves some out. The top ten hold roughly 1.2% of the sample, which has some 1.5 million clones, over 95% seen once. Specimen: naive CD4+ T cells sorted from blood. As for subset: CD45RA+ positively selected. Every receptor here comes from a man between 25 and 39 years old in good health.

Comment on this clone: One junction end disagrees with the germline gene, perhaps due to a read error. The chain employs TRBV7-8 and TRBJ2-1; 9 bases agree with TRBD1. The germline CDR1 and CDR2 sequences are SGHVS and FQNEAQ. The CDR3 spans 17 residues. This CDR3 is CASRLGSGTGSFNEQFF. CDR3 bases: TGTGCCAGCAGATTAGGATCCGGGACAGGGTCTTTCAATGAGCAGTTCTTC.

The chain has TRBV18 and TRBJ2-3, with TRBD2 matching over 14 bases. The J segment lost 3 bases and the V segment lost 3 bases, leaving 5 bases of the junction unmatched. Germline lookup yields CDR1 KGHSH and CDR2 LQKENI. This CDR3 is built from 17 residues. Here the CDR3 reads CASSPLRTSGRTDTQYF. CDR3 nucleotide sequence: TGTGCCAGCTCACCTCTAAGGACTAGCGGGAGGACAGATACGCAGTATTTT.

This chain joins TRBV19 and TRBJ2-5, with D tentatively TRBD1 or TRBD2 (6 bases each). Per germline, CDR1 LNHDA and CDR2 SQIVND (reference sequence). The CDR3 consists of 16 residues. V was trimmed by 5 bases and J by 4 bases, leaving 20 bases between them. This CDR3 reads CASSPVRGGGGETQYF. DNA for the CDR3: TGTGCCAGTAGTCCTGTCCGGGGCGGAGGGGGAGAGACCCAGTACTTC.

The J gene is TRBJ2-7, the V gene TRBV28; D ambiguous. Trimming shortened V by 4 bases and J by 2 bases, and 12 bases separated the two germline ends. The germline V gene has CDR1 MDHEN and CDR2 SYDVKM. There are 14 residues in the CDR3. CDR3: CASSSLSPTYEQYF. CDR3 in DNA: TGTGCCAGCAGTTCCTTGAGCCCTACCTACGAGCAGTACTTC. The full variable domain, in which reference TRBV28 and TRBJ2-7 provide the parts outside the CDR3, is DVKVTQSSRYLVKRTGEKVFLECVQDMDHENMFWYRQDPGLGLRLIYFSYDVKMKEKGDIPEGYSVSREKKERFSLILESASTNQTSMYLCASSSLSPTYEQYFGPGTRLTVT.

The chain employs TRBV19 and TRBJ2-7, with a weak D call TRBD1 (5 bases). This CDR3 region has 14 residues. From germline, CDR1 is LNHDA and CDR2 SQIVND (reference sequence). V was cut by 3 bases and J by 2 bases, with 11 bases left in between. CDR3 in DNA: TGTGCCAGTAGTATGTCAGGGATAGCCTACGAGCAGTACTTC. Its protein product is CASSMSGIAYEQYF. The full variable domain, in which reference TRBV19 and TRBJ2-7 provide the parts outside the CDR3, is DGGITQSPKYLFRKEGQNVTLSCEQNLNHDAMYWYRQDPGQGLRLIYYSQIVNDFQKGDIAEGYSVSREKKESFPLTVTSAQKNPTAFYLCASSMSGIAYEQYFGPGTRLTVT.

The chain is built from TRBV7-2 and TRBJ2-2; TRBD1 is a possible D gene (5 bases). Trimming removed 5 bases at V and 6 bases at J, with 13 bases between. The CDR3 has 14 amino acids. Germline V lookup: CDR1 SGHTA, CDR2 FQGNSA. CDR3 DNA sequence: TGTGCCAGCAGCGGGGCTAGTTCATCCGGGGAGCTGTTTTTT. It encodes CASSGASSSGELFF.

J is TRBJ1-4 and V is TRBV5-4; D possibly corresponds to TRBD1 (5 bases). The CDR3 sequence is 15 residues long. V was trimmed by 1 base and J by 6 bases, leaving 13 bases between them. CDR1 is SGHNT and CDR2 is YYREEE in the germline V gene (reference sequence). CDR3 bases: TGTGCCAGCAGCTTGTTTGGGACGCAAGATGAAAAACTGTTTTTT. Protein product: CASSLFGTQDEKLFF.

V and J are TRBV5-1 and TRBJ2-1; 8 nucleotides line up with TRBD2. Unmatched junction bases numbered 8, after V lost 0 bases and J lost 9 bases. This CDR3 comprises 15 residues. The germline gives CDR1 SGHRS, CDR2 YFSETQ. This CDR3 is CASSLDGRASREQFF. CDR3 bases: TGCGCCAGCAGCTTGGACGGGAGGGCGTCTCGTGAGCAGTTCTTC.

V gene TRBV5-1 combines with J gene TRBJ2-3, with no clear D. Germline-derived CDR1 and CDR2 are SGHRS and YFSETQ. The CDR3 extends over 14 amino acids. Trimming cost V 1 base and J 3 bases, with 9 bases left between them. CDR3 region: CASSLRVTTDTQYF. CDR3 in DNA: TGCGCCAGCAGCTTGAGGGTCACTACAGATACGCAGTATTTT.

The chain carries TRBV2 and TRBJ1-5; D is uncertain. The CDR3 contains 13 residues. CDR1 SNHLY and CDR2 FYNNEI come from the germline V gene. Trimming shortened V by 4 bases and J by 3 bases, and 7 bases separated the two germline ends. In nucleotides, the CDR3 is TGTGCCAGCAGTGGAGAGTTCAATCAGCCCCAGCATTTT. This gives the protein CASSGEFNQPQHF.

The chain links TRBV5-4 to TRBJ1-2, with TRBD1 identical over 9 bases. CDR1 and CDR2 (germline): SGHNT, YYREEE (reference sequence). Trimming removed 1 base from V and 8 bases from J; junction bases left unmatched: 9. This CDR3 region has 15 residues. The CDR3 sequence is CASSLLTGGGEGYTF. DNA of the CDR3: TGTGCCAGCAGCTTGTTGACAGGGGGTGGGGAAGGCTACACCTTC.

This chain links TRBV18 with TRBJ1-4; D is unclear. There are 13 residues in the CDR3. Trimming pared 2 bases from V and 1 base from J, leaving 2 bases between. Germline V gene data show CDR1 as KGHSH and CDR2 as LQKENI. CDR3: CASSPITNEKLFF. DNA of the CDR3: TGTGCCAGCTCACCAATAACTAATGAAAAACTGTTTTTT.

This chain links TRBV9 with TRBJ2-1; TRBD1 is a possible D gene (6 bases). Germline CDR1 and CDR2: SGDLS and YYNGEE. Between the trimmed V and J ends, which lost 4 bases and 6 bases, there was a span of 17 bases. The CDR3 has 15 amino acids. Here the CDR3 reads CASSTGSGTPNEQFF. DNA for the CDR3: TGTGCCAGCAGCACCGGATCCGGGACACCCAATGAGCAGTTCTTC.

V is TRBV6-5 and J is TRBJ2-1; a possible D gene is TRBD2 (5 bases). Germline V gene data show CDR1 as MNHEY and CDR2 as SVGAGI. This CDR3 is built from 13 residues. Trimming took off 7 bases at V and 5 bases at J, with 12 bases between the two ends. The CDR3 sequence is CASKELVDNEQFF. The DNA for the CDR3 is TGTGCCAGCAAAGAACTAGTGGACAATGAGCAGTTCTTC.

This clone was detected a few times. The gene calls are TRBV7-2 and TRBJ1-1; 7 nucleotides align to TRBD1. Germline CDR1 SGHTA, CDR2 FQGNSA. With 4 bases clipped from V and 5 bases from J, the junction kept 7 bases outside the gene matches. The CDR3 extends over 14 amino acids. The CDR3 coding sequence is TGTGCCAGCAGCTCGTACAGGGGATTGACTGAAGCTTTCTTT. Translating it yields CASSSYRGLTEAFF.

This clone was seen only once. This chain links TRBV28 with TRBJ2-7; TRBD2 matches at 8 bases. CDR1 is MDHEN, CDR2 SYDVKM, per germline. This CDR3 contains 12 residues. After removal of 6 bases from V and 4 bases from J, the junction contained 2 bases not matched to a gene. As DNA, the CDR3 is TGTGCCAGCAGACTAGCGGCTTACGAGCAGTACTTC. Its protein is CASRLAAYEQYF.

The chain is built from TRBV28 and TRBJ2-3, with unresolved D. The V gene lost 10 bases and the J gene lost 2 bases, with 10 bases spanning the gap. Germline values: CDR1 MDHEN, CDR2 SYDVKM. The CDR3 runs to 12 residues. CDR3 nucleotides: TGTGCCATAAAACCGGCCACAGATACGCAGTATTTT. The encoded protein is CAIKPATDTQYF.

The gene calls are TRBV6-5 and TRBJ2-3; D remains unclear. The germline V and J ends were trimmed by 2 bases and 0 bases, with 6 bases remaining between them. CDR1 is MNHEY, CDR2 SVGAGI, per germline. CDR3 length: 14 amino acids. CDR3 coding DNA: TGTGCCAGCAGTTACGTAACTAGCACAGATACGCAGTATTTT. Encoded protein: CASSYVTSTDTQYF.

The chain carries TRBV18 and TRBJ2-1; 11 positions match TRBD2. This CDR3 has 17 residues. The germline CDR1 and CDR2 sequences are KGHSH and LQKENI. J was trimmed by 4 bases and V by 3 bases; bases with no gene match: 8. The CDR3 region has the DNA TGTGCCAGCTCACCTATCCGGACTAGCGGGCATTACAATGAGCAGTTCTTC. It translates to CASSPIRTSGHYNEQFF. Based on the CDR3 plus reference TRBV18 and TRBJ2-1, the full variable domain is NAGVMQNPRHLVRRRGQEARLRCSPMKGHSHVYWYRQLPEEGLKFMVYLQKENIIDESGMPKERFSAEFPKEGPSILRIQQVVRGDSAAYFCASSPIRTSGHYNEQFFGPGTRLTVL.

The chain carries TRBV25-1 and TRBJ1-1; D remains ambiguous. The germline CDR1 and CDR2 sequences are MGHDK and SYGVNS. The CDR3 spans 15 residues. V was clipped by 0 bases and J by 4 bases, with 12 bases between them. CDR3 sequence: CASSEYGSPSTEAFF. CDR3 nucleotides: TGTGCCAGCAGTGAATATGGGTCGCCTAGCACTGAAGCTTTCTTT.

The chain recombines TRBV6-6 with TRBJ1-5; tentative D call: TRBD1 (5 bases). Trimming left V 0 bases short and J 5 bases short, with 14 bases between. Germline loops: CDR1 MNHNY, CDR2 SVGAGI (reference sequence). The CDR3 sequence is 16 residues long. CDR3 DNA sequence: TGTGCCAGCAGTTACTCGGTCAATCGGGGGGATCAGCCCCAGCATTTT. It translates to CASSYSVNRGDQPQHF.

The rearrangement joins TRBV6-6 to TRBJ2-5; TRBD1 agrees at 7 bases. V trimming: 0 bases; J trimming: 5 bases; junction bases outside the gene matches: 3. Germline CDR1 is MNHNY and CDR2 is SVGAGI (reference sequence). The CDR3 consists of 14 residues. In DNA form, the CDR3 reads TGTGCCAGCAGTTACTCGATGGGACAGGAGACCCAGTACTTC. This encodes CASSYSMGQETQYF.

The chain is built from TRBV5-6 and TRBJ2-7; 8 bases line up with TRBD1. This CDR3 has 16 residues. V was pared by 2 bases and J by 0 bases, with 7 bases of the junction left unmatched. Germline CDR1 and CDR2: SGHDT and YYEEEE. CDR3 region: CASSFYGTGRSYEQYF. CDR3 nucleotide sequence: TGTGCCAGCAGCTTTTACGGGACAGGTCGCTCCTACGAGCAGTACTTC.

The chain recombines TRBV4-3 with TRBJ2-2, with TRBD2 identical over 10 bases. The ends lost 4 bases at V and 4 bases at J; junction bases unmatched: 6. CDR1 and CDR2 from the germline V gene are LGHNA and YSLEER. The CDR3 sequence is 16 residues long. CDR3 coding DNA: TGCGCCAGCAGCCGACGACTAGCGGGTCTCACCGGGGAGCTGTTTTTT. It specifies CASSRRLAGLTGELFF.

CDR3 sequence reads: CSVQGQAVAEQFF. For the CDR3, the DNA is TGCAGCGTGCAGGGACAGGCAGTGGCTGAGCAGTTCTTC. The chain links TRBV29-1 to TRBJ2-1, with TRBD1 matching 8 bases. V lost 6 bases to trimming and J lost 9 bases; unmatched junction nucleotides: 10. CDR3 length equals 13 residues. CDR1 SQVTM and CDR2 ANQGSEA come from the germline V gene.